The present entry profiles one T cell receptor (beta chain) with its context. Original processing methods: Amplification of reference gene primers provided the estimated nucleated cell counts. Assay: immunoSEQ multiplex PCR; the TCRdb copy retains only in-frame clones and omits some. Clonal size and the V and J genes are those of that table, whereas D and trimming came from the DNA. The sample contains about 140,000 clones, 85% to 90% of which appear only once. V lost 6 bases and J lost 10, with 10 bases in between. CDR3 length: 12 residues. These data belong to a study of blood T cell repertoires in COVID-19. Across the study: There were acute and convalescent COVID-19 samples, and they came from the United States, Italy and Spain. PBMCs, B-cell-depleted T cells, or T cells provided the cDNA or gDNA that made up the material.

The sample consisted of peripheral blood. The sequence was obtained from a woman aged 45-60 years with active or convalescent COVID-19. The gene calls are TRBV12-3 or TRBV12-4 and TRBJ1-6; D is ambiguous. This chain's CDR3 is CASSLMRSPLHF. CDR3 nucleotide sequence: TGTGCCAGCAGCCTGATGCGCTCACCCCTCCACTTT.